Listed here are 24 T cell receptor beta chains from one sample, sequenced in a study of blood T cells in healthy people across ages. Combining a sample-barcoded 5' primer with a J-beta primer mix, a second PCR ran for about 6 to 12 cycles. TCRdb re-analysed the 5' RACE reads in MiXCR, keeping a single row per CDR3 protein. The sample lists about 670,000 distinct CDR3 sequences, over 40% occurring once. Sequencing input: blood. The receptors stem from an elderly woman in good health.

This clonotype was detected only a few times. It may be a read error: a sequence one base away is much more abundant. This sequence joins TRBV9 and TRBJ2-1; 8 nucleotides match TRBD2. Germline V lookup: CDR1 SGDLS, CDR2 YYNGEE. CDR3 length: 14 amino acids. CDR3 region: CTSGGGSSYNEQFF. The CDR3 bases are TGTACCAGCGGCGGGGGGAGCTCCTACAATGAGCAGTTCTTC.

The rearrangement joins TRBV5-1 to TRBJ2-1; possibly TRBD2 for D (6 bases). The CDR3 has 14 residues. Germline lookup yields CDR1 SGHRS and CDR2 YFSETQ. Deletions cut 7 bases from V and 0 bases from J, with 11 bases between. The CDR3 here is CASGTGGSYNEQFF. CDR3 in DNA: TGCGCCAGCGGGACTGGCGGCTCCTACAATGAGCAGTTCTTC.

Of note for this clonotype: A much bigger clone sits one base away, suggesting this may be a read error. CDR3 sequence: CASSLGGTISLEQYF. In DNA, the CDR3 is TGCGCCAGCAGCCTGGGGGGGACGATTTCTCTTGAGCAGTACTTC. The rearrangement links TRBV5-1 to TRBJ2-7; 7 nucleotides align to TRBD2. The V segment lost 4 bases and the J segment 7 bases; nucleotides outside the gene matches: 14. The germline V gene encodes CDR1 SGHRS and CDR2 YFSETQ. CDR3 length: 15 amino acids.

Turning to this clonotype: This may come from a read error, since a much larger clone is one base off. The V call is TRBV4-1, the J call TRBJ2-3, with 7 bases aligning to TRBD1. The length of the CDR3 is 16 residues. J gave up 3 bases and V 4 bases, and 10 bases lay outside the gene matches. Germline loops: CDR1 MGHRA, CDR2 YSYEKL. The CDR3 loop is CASSPGQGDVTDTQYF. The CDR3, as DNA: TGCGCCAGCAGCCCAGGGCAGGGGGATGTGACAGATACGCAGTATTTT.

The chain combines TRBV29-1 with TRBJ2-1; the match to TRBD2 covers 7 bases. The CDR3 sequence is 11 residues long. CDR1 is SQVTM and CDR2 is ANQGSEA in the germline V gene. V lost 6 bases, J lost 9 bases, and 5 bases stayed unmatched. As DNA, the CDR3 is TGCAGCGTGCCCCTAGCGGCTGAGCAGTTCTTC. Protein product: CSVPLAAEQFF.

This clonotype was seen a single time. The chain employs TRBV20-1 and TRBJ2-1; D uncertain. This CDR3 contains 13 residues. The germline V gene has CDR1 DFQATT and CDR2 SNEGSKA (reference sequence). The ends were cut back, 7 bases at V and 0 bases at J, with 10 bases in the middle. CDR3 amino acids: CSEGPSSYNEQFF. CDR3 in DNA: TGCAGTGAGGGCCCAAGCTCCTACAATGAGCAGTTCTTC.

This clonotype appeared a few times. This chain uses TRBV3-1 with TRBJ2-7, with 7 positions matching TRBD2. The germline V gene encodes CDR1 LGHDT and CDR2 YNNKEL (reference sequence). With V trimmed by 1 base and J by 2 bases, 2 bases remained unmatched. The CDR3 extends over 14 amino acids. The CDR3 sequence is CASSQVGTTYEQYF. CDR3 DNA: TGTGCCAGCAGCCAAGTAGGGACTACCTACGAGCAGTACTTC.

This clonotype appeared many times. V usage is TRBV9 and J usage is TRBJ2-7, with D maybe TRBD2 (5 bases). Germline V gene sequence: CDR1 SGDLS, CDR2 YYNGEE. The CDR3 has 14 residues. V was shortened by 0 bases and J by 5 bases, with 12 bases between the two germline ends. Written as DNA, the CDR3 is TGTGCCAGCAGCGTAGGAGGGAGTTTGAACGAGCAGTACTTC. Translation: CASSVGGSLNEQYF.

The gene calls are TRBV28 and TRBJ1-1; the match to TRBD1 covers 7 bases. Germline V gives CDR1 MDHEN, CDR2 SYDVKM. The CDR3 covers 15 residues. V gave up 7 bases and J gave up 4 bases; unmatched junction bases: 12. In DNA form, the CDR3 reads TGTGCCAGCACCAACGACAGGGCCAAACCCACTGAAGCTTTCTTT. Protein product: CASTNDRAKPTEAFF.

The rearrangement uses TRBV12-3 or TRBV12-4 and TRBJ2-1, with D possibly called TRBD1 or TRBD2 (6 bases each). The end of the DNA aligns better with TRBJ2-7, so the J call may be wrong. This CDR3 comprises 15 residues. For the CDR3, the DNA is TGTGCCAGCAGTTTATTCGGGGGCCCCTACAATGAACAGTACTTC. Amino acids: CASSLFGGPYNEQYF.

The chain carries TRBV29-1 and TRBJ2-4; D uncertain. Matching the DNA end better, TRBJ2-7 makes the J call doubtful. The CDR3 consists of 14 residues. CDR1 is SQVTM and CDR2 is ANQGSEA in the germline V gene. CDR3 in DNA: TGCAGCGTTGCTAACTACTTGCTTGTATACGAGCAGTACTTC. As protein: CSVANYLLVYEQYF.

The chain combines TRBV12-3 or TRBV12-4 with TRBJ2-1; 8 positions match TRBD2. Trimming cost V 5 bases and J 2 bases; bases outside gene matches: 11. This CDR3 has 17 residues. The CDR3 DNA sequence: TGTGCCAGCAGTCCCACTCTGTCAGCGGGGGCCTACAATGAGCAGTTCTTC. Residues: CASSPTLSAGAYNEQFF.

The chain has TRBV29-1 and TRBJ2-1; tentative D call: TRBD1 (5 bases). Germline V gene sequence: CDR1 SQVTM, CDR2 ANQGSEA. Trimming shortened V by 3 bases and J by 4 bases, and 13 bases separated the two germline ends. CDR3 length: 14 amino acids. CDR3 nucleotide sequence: TGCAGCGTTGACGCGACAGTAATGTACAATGAGCAGTTCTTC. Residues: CSVDATVMYNEQFF.

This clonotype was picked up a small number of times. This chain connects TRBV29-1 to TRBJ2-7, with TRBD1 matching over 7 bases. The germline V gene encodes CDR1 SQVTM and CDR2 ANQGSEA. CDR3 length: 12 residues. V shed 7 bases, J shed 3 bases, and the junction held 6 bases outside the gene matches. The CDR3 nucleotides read TGCAGCGGATCGACAGGGTACTACGAGCAGTACTTC. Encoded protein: CSGSTGYYEQYF.

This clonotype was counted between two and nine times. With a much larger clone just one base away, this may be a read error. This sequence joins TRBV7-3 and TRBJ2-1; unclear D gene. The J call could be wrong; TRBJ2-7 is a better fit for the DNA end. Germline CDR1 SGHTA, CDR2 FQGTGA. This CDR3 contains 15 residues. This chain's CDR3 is CASSLRAALGNEQYF. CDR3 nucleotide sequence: TGTGCCAGCAGCTTAAGAGCAGCACTGGGCAATGAGCAGTACTTC.

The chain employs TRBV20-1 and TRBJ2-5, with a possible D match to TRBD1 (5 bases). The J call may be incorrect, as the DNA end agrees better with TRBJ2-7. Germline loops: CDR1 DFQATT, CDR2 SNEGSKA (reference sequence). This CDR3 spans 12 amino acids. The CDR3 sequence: CSARGLDIEQYF. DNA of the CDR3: TGCAGTGCTAGAGGATTGGACATCGAGCAGTACTTC.

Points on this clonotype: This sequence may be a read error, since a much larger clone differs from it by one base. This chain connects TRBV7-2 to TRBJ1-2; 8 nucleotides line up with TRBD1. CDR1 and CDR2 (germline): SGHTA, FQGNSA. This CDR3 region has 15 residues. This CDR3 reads CAGSLQGGANYGYTF. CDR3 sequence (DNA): TGTGCCGGCAGCTTACAGGGGGGAGCTAACTATGGCTACACCTTC.

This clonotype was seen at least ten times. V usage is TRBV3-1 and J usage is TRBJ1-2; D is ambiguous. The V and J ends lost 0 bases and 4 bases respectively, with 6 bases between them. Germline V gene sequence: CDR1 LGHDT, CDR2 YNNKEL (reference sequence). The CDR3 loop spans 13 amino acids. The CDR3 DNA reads TGTGCCAGCAGCCAAGAGAGTTCCTATGGCTACACCTTC. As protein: CASSQESSYGYTF.

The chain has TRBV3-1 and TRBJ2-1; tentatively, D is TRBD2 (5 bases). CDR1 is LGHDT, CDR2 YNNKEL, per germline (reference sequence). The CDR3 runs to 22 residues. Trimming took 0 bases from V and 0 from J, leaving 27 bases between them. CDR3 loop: CASSQESSIRRTRLSSYNEQFF. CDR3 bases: TGTGCCAGCAGCCAAGAATCCTCCATCCGGAGGACTCGTCTTAGCTCCTACAATGAGCAGTTCTTC.

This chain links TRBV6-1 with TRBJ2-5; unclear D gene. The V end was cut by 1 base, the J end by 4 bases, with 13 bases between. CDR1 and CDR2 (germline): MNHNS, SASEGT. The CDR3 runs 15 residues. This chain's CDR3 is CASSEGGVYGETQYF. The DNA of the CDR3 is TGTGCCAGCAGTGAAGGGGGTGTCTATGGAGAGACCCAGTACTTC.

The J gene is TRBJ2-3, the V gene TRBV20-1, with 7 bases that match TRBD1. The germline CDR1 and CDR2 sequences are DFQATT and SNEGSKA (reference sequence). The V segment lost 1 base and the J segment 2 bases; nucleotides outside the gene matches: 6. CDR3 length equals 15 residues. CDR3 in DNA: TGCAGTGCTAGAGCCTGGGACAGCTACACAGATACGCAGTATTTT. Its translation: CSARAWDSYTDTQYF.

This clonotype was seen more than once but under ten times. The CDR3 DNA reads as TGTGCCAGCAGTGAACTAACCCGCACAGATACGCAGTATTTT. As protein: CASSELTRTDTQYF. The chain combines TRBV2 with TRBJ2-3, with D unresolved. This CDR3 is built from 14 residues. Deletions cut 2 bases from V and 1 base from J, with 7 bases between. CDR1 SNHLY and CDR2 FYNNEI come from the germline V gene.

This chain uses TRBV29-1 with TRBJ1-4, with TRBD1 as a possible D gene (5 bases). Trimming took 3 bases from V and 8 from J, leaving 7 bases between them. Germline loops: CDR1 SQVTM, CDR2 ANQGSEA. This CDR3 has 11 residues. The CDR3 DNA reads TGCAGCGTTGACAGGGAGGAAAAACTGTTTTTT. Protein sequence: CSVDREEKLFF.

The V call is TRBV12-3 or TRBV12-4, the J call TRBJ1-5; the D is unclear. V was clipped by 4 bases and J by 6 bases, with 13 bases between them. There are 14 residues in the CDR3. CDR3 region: CASSWRAGGQPQHF. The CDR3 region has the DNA TGTGCCAGCAGTTGGCGGGCAGGTGGTCAGCCCCAGCATTTT.